Below are 3 T cell receptor beta chains sequenced from a single sample in a study of human T cells and chemical hapten exposure. TCRdb processed the RACE reads anew with MiXCR; each CDR3 protein has one entry. Of 340,000 or so distinct CDR3 sequences listed, approximately 6.9% are singletons. Stated time point: patch test 1, 2 weeks after DPC sensitization. Indicated treatment: therapeutic diphenylcyclopropenone sensitization with weekly scalp DPC. Here the sequenced sample was whole blood, taken in connection with sensitization to the hapten diphenylcyclopropenone (DPC). These receptors came from a woman under 30 with alopecia areata. Some clones in this sample may be carry-over from other donors' samples.

The chain uses TRBV7-3 and TRBJ1-1; D remains unclear. Trimming shortened V by 5 bases and J by 0 bases, and 13 bases separated the two germline ends. In germline, CDR1 is SGHTA, CDR2 FQGTGA. The CDR3 is made up of 15 amino acids. Here the CDR3 DNA reads TGTGCCAGCAGCCTGTATTCGGTCCTGAACACTGAAGCTTTCTTT. Protein sequence: CASSLYSVLNTEAFF.

On this clonotype: Germline is not matched at one junction end, which may reflect a read error. The chain carries TRBV6-2 or TRBV6-3 and TRBJ2-4; maybe TRBD2 (6 bases). The CDR3 sequence is 13 residues long. Germline lookup yields CDR1 MNHEY and CDR2 SVGEGT. As DNA, the CDR3 is TGTGCCAGCACCTCCAAAATAGGGAGGAAGTCCGCTTTC. Its translation: CASTSKIGRKSAF.

The chain is built from TRBV6-2 or TRBV6-3 and TRBJ2-7; D gene unclear. The V gene lost 0 bases and the J gene lost 5 bases, with 11 bases spanning the gap. The CDR3 covers 14 residues. CDR1 and CDR2 (germline): MNHEY, SVGEGT. CDR3 sequence reads: CASSYSTPTNEQYF. As DNA, the CDR3 is TGTGCCAGCAGTTACTCGACACCCACCAACGAGCAGTACTTC.